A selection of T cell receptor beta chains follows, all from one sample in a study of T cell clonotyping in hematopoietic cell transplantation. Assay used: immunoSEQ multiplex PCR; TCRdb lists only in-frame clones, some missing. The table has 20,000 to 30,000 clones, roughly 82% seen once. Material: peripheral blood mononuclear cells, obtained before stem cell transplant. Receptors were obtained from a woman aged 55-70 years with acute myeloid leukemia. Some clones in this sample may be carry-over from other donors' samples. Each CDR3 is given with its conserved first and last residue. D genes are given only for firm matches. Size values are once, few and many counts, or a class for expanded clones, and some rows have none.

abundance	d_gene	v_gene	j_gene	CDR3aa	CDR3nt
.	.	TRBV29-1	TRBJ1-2	CSVGARDYGYTF	TGCAGCGTTGGGGCGCGGGACTATGGCTACACCTTC
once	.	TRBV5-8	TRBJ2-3	CASVWTTRVPDTQYF	TGTGCCAGCGTCTGGACGACGAGGGTTCCGGATACGCAGTATTTT
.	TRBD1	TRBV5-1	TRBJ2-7	CASSLGGTGVYEQYF	TGCGCCAGCAGCTTGGGAGGGACAGGGGTCTACGAGCAGTACTTC
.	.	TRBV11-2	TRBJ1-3	CASSLDRPGLGNTIYF	TGTGCCAGCAGCTTAGATCGGCCAGGGCTAGGAAACACCATATATTTT
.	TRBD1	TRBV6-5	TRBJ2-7	CASRGTGGSYEQYF	TGTGCCAGCAGAGGGACAGGCGGCTCCTACGAGCAGTACTTC
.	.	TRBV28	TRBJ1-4	CASTPSTGPNEKLFF	TGTGCCAGCACCCCCTCGACAGGACCCAATGAAAAACTGTTTTTT
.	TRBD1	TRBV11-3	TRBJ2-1	CASSSGRDRGGNEQFF	TGTGCCAGCAGCTCCGGAAGGGACAGGGGAGGCAATGAGCAGTTCTTC
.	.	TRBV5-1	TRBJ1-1	CASSLNSNTEAFF	TGCGCCAGCAGCTTGAACAGTAACACTGAAGCTTTCTTT
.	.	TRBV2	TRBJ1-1	CASSQGFLSEAFF	TGTGCCAGCAGTCAGGGATTTCTCTCTGAAGCTTTCTTT
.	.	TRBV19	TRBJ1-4	CASSIVSQAPTNEKLFF	TGTGCCAGTAGTATAGTATCGCAGGCTCCAACTAATGAAAAACTGTTTTTT
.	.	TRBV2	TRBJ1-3	CASSEDENTIYF	TGTGCCAGCAGTGAGGACGAAAACACCATATATTTT
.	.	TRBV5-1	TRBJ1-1	CASSWTDGAREAFF	TGCGCCAGCAGCTGGACAGACGGGGCGCGTGAAGCTTTCTTT
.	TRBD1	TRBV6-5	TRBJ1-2	CASSSRGVGGVYGYTF	TGTGCCAGCAGTTCTCGGGGAGTAGGGGGCGTCTATGGCTACACCTTC
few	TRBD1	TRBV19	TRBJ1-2	CASRPQGNIVGYTF	TGTGCCAGTAGACCACAGGGGAATATTGTTGGCTACACCTTC
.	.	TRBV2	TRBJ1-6	CASMAPGGNGSPLHF	TGTGCCAGCATGGCCCCGGGGGGCAACGGTTCACCCCTCCACTTT
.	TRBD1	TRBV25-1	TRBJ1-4	CASRQGWGDEKLFF	TGTGCCAGCCGACAGGGATGGGGCGACGAAAAACTGTTTTTT
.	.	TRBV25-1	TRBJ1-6	CASSDYSQNNSPLHF	TGTGCCAGCAGTGATTATTCACAGAATAATTCACCCCTCCACTTT
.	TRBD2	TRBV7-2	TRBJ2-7	CASSVPSGTYEQYF	TGTGCCAGCAGCGTCCCTAGCGGCACCTACGAGCAGTACTTC
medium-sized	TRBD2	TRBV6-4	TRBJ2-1	CASSRGLENEQFF	TGTGCCAGCAGTAGGGGACTAGAGAATGAGCAGTTCTTC
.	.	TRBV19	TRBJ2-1	CASSIDDSLYNEQFF	TGTGCCAGTAGTATCGACGACAGCCTCTACAATGAGCAGTTCTTC
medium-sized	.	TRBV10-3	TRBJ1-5	CASSTGDSNQPQHF	TGTGCCAGCTCGACTGGTGATAGCAATCAGCCCCAGCATTTT
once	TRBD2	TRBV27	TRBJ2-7	CASSLSTSGAYEQYF	TGTGCCAGCAGTTTATCAACTAGCGGGGCCTACGAGCAGTACTTC
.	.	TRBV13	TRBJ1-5	CASSLGSHNQPQHF	TGTGCCAGCAGCTTAGGCAGCCACAATCAGCCCCAGCATTTT
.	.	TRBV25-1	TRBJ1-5	CASSESGQTNQPQHF	TGTGCCAGCAGTGAATCAGGGCAGACAAATCAGCCCCAGCATTTT
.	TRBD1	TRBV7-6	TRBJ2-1	CASSSDRGNEQFF	TGTGCCAGCAGCTCGGACAGGGGCAATGAGCAGTTCTTC
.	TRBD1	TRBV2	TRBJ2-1	CASTGQGAYNEQFF	TGTGCCAGCACCGGACAGGGGGCCTACAATGAGCAGTTCTTC
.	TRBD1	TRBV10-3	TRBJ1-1	CAISESQGQVNTEAFF	TGTGCCATCAGTGAGTCCCAGGGACAGGTGAACACTGAAGCTTTCTTT
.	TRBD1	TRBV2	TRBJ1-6	CARGQVNSPLHF	TGTGCCAGGGGACAGGTGAATTCACCCCTCCACTTT
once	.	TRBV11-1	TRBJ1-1	CASSLGVTEAFF	TGTGCCAGCAGCTTAGGGGTCACTGAAGCTTTCTTT
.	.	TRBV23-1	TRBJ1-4	CASMYHEAGDFLLPTTNEKLFF	TGCGCCAGCATGTACCATGAGGCTGGGGACTTTCTCTTACCGACAACTAATGAAAAACTGTTTTTT
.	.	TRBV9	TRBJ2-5	CASSAVSHEETQYF	TGTGCCAGCAGCGCCGTGTCACATGAAGAGACCCAGTACTTC
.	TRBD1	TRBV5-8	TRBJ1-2	CASSFQDREYGYTF	TGTGCCAGCAGCTTTCAGGACAGGGAGTATGGCTACACCTTC
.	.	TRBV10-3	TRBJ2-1	CAISESEWRTPNEQFF	TGTGCCATCAGTGAGTCAGAGTGGCGGACTCCAAATGAGCAGTTCTTC
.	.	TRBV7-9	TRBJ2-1	CASEGGVEIVNEQFF	TGTGCCAGCGAAGGGGGAGTGGAGATCGTCAATGAGCAGTTCTTC
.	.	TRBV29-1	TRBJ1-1	CSVKGVFNTEAFF	TGCAGCGTTAAAGGGGTGTTTAACACTGAAGCTTTCTTT
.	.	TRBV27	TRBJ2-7	CASSFPGSYEQYF	TGTGCCAGCAGTTTCCCCGGGTCCTACGAGCAGTACTTC
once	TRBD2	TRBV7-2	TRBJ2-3	CASSPSRLAGGTDTQYF	TGTGCCAGCAGCCCATCCCGACTAGCGGGAGGGACAGATACGCAGTATTTT
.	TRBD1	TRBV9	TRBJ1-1	CASSLGQGKGSTEAFF	TGTGCCAGCAGCCTGGGACAGGGGAAGGGGAGCACTGAAGCTTTCTTT
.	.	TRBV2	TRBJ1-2	CASTRGRYGYTF	TGTGCCAGCACAAGGGGCAGGTATGGCTACACCTTC
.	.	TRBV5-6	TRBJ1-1	CASSWGLGNTEAFF	TGTGCCAGCAGCTGGGGGTTGGGGAACACTGAAGCTTTCTTT
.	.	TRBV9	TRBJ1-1	CASSGRQAEAFF	TGTGCCAGCAGCGGGCGACAAGCTGAAGCTTTCTTT
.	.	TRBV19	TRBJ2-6	CASSWQVSGANVLTF	TGTGCCAGTAGTTGGCAGGTCTCTGGGGCCAACGTCCTGACTTTC
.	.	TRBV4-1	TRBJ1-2	CASSQDGRVYTF	TGCGCCAGCAGCCAAGATGGGAGGGTCTACACCTTC
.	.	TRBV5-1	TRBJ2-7	CASSLAGGQTYEQYF	TGCGCCAGCAGCTTGGCCGGGGGCCAAACCTACGAGCAGTACTTC
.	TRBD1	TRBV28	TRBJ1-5	CASGKTGGAYQPQHF	TGTGCCAGCGGAAAGACAGGGGGAGCGTATCAGCCCCAGCATTTT
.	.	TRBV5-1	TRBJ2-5	CASSLETRQETQYF	TGCGCCAGCAGCTTGGAGACTAGACAAGAGACCCAGTACTTC
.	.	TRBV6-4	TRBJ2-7	CASTSSDGPYEQYF	TGTGCCAGCACCTCTTCGGACGGGCCCTACGAGCAGTACTTC
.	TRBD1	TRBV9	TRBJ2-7	CASSGDRGEQYF	TGTGCCAGCAGCGGCGACAGGGGCGAGCAGTACTTC
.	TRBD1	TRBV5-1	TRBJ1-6	CASSSVGDRGNSPLHF	TGCGCCAGCAGCTCCGTAGGGGACAGGGGCAATTCACCCCTCCACTTT
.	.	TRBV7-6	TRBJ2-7	CASSVDRFGEQYF	TGTGCCAGCAGCGTAGACAGGTTCGGCGAGCAGTACTTC
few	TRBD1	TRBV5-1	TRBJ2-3	CASSWGTVGDTQYF	TGCGCCAGCAGCTGGGGGACAGTGGGAGATACGCAGTATTTT
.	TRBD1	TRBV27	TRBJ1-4	CASAGTALREKLFF	TGTGCCAGCGCTGGGACAGCCCTAAGGGAAAAACTGTTTTTT